The T cell receptor (beta chain) described here comes from a study of blood T cell repertoires in COVID-19. Across the whole study: The United States, Italy and Spain were the sources of the acute and convalescent COVID-19 samples. PBMCs, B-cell-depleted T cells, or T cells provided the cDNA or gDNA that made up the material.

CDR1 and CDR2 from the germline V gene are MDHEN and SYDVKM. The CDR3 has 15 amino acids. The V end lost 3 bases, the J end lost 5 bases, and 13 bases lay between the germline ends. In the original processing: Estimated nucleated cell counts came from reference gene primer amplification. TCRdb's table, derived via immunoSEQ multiplex PCR, lists solely in-frame clones and lacks some. The D gene and trimming were derived from the DNA, and the V and J assignments and clone size from that table. The sample lists approximately 240,000 clones; 75% to 90% were seen once. Grouping used clinical history reported by participants in a survey and questionnaire.

The clonotype comes from a woman aged 25 to 45 with acute COVID-19. The chain is built from TRBV28 and TRBJ2-2; D gene ambiguous. Sequences were obtained from PBMCs or T cells enriched from blood (not recorded which). The CDR3 loop reads CASSFRYPQTGELFF. In DNA, the CDR3 is TGTGCCAGCAGTTTTCGCTATCCCCAAACCGGGGAGCTGTTTTTT.